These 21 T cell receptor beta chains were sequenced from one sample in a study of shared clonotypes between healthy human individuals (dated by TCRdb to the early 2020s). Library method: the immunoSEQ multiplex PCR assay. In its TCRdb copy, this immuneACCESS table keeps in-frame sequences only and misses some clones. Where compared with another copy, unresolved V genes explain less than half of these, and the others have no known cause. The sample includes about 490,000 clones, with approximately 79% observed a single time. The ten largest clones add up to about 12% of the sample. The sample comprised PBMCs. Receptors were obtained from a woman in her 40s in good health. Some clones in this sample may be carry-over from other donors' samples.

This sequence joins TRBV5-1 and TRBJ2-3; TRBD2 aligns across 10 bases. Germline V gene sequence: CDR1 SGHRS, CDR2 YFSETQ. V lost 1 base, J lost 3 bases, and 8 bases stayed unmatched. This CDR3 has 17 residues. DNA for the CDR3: TGCGCCAGCAGCTTGTCCGCTAGCGGGGGTGGTACAGATACGCAGTATTTT. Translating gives CASSLSASGGGTDTQYF.

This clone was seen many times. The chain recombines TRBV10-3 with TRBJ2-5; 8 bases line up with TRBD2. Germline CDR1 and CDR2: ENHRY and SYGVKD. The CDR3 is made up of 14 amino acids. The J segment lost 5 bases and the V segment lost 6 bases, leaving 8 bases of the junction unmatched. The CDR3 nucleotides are TGTGCCATCAGCCCGGGACTAGGGGGGGAGACCCAGTACTTC. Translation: CAISPGLGGETQYF.

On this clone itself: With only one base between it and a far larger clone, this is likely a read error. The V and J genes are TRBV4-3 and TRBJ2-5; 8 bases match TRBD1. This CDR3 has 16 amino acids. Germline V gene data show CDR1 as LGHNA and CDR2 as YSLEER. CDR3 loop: CASGQEAGTGGETQYF. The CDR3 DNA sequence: TGCGCCAGCGGCCAAGAAGCCGGGACAGGCGGTGAGACCCAGTACTTC.

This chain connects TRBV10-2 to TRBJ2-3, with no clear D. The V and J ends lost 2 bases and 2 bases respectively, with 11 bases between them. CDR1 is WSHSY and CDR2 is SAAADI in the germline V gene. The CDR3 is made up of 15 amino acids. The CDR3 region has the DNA TGCGCCAGCAGTGAGCCGGAGATCAACACAGATACGCAGTATTTT. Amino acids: CASSEPEINTDTQYF.

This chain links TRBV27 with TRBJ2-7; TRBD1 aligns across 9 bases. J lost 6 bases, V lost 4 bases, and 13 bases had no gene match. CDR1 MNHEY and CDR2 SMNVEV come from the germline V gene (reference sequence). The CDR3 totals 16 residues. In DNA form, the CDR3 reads TGTGCCAGCAGTTCCCCCCTTAGGACAGGGGTCCGCGAGCAGTACTTC. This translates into CASSSPLRTGVREQYF.

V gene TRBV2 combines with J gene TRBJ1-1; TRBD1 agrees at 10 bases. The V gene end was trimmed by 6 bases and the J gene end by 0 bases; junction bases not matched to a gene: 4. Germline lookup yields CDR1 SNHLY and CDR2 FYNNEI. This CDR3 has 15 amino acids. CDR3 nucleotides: TGTGCCAGCAGGGACAGGGGGTTCATGAACACTGAAGCTTTCTTT. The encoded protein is CASRDRGFMNTEAFF.

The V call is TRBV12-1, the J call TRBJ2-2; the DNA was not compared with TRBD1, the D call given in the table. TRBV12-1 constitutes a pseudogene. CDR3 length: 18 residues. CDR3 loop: CASSLRGTGEGWTGELFF. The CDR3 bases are TGTGCCAGCAGCCTAAGAGGGACAGGGGAAGGATGGACCGGGGAGCTGTTTTTT.

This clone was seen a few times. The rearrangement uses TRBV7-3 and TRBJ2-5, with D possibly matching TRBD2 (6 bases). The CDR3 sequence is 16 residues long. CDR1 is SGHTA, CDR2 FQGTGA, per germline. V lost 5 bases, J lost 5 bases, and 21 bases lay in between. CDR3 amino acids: CASSPTPSGGVETQYF. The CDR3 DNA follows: TGTGCCAGCAGCCCTACCCCCTCCGGGGGTGTGGAGACCCAGTACTTC.

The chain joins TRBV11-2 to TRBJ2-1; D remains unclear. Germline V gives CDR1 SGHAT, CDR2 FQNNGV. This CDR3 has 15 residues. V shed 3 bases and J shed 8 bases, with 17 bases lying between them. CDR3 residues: CASSFAWAPGDEQFF. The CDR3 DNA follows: TGTGCCAGCAGCTTTGCGTGGGCTCCAGGAGATGAGCAGTTCTTC.

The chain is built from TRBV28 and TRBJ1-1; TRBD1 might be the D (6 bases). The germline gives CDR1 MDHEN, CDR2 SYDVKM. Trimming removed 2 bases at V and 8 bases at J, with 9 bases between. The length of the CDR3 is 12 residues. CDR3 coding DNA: TGTGCCAGCAGTTTAGTAGGGACAGAAGCTTTCTTT. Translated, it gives CASSLVGTEAFF.

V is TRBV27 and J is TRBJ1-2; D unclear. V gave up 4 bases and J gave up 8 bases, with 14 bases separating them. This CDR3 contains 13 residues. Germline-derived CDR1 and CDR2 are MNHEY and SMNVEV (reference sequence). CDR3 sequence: CASSSRLSGGYTF. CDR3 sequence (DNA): TGTGCCAGCAGTTCCCGGTTGTCGGGCGGCTACACCTTC.

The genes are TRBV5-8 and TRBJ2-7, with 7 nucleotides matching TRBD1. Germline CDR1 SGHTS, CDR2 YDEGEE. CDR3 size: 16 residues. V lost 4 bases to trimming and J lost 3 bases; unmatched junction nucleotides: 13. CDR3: CASSKSFGTDIYEQYF. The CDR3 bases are TGTGCCAGCAGCAAGTCTTTCGGGACAGACATCTACGAGCAGTACTTC.

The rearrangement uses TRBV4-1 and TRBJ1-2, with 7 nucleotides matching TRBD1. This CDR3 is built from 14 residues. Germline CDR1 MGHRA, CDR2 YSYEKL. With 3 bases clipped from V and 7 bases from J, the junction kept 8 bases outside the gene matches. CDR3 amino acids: CASSQDRYIGGYTF. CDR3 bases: TGCGCCAGCAGCCAGGACAGGTATATAGGTGGCTACACCTTC.

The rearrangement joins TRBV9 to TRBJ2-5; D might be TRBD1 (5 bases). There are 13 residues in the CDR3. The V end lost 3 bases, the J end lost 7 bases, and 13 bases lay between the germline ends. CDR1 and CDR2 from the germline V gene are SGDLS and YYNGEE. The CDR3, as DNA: TGTGCCAGCAGCGCCTCAGGGTCAGGGACCCAGTACTTC. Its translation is CASSASGSGTQYF.

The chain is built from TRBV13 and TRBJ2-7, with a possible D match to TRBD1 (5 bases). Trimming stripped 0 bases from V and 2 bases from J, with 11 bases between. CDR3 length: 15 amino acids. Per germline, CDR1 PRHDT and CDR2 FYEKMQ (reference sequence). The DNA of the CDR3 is TGTGCCAGCAGCTTAGGTCAGGGTAGAGCCTACGAGCAGTACTTC. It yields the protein CASSLGQGRAYEQYF.

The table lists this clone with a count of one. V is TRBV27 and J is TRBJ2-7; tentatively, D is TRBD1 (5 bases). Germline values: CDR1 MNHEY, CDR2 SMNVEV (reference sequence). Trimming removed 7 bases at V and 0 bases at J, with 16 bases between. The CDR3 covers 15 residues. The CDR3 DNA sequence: TGTGCCAGCATGCGGACACACTTGAACTCCTACGAGCAGTACTTC. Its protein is CASMRTHLNSYEQYF.

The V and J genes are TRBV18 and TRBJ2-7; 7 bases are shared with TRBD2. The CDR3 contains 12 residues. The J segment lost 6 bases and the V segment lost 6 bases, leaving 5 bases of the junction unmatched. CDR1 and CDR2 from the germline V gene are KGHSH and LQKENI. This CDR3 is CASSPGEGEQYF. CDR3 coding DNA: TGTGCCAGCTCGCCCGGGGAGGGCGAGCAGTACTTC. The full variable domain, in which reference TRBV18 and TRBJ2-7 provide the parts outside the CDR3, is NAGVMQNPRHLVRRRGQEARLRCSPMKGHSHVYWYRQLPEEGLKFMVYLQKENIIDESGMPKERFSAEFPKEGPSILRIQQVVRGDSAAYFCASSPGEGEQYFGPGTRLTVT.

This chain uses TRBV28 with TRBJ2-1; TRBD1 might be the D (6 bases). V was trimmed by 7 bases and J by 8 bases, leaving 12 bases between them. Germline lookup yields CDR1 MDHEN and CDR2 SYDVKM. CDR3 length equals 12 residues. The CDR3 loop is CASTGHHDEQFF. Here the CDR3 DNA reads TGTGCCAGCACGGGACATCATGATGAGCAGTTCTTC.

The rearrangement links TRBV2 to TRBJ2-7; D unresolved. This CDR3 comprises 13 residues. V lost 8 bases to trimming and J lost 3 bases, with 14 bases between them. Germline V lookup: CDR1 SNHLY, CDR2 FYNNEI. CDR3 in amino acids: CASLRAESYEQYF. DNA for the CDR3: TGTGCCAGCCTCCGCGCCGAGAGCTACGAGCAGTACTTC. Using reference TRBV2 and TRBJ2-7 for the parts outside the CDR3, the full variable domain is EPEVTQTPSHQVTQMGQEVILRCVPISNHLYFYWYRQILGQKVEFLVSFYNNEISEKSEIFDDQFSVERPDGSNFTLKIRSTKLEDSAMYFCASLRAESYEQYFGPGTRLTVT.

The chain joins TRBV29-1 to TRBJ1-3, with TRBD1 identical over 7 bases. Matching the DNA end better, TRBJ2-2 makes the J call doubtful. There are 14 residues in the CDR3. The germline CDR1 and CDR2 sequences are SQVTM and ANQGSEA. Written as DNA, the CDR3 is TGCAGCGTTGTTAGGACAGGAAACACCGGGGAGCTGTTTTTT. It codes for CSVVRTGNTGELFF.

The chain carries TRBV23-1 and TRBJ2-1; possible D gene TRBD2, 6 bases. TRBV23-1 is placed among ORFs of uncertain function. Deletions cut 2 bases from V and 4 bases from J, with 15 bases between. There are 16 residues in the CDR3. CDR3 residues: CASSQIPPGLYNEQFF. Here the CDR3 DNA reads TGCGCCAGCAGTCAAATCCCCCCGGGACTTTACAATGAGCAGTTCTTC.